The next 24 T cell receptor beta chains were all read from a single sample in a study of Graves' ophthalmopathy and Graves' hyperthyroidism. Amplification targeted the TCR beta CDR3 regions, with RNA transcripts as the source material. First-round RT-PCR relied on HTBI primers, and a second-round multiplex PCR came next. Via MiXCR, TCRdb re-called the multiplex PCR reads, giving one row per CDR3 protein. In the table there are 450,000 to 600,000 distinct CDR3 sequences, roughly 40% of which are singletons. What was sequenced was peripheral blood or thyroid tissue (not recorded which). These receptors originate from an adult man with Graves' hyperthyroidism.

The rearrangement uses TRBV25-1 and TRBJ1-2; 8 bases line up with TRBD1. The length of the CDR3 is 13 residues. V lost 6 bases to trimming and J lost 6 bases; unmatched junction nucleotides: 6. CDR1 is MGHDK and CDR2 is SYGVNS in the germline V gene. The CDR3 DNA sequence: TGTGCCAGCAGGACAGGGGATACTGATGGCTACACCTTC. It encodes CASRTGDTDGYTF.

Regarding this clonotype: This may arise from a read error, as a much more abundant clone is one base away. The chain recombines TRBV9 with TRBJ1-1, with a tentative D call TRBD1 (6 bases). Looked up from germline, CDR1 is SGDLS and CDR2 is YYNGEE. V lost 3 bases, J lost 5 bases, and 29 bases lay in between. The CDR3 is made up of 19 amino acids. The chain's CDR3 is CASSGERGASVGSNTEAFF. The CDR3, as DNA: TGTGCCAGCAGCGGAGAGAGGGGGGCGTCGGTGGGGTCGAATACTGAAGCTTTCTTT. The variable domain in full, completed from reference TRBV9 and TRBJ1-1, reads DSGVTQTPKHLITATGQRVTLRCSPRSGDLSVYWYQQSLDQGLQFLIQYYNGEERAKGNILERFSAQQFPDLHSELNLSSLELGDSALYFCASSGERGASVGSNTEAFFGQGTRLTVV.

The chain is built from TRBV7-9 and TRBJ1-1; D possibly corresponds to TRBD1 (5 bases). V dropped 6 bases and J dropped 2 bases, with 13 bases sitting between them. The CDR3 runs to 14 residues. Germline V gives CDR1 SEHNR, CDR2 FQNEAQ (reference sequence). The CDR3 DNA reads TGTGCCAGCAGTTCCCTCGGACAAAACACTGAAGCTTTCTTT. Translating gives CASSSLGQNTEAFF.

For this clonotype: One base away lies a much larger clone, so this may be a sequencing read error. The chain employs TRBV7-9 and TRBJ2-2, with a weak D call TRBD2 (6 bases). From germline, CDR1 is SEHNR and CDR2 FQNEAQ (reference sequence). CDR3 length: 13 residues. The CDR3, as DNA: TGTGCCAGCAACTTAGAAGGGGACTCGGAGCTGTTTTTT. Translated: CASNLEGDSELFF.

V gene TRBV6-2 or TRBV6-3 combines with J gene TRBJ2-6, with no clear D. CDR1 is MNHEY and CDR2 is SVGEGT in the germline V gene. The CDR3 length is 13 residues. V lost 10 bases, J lost 0 bases, and 7 bases lay in between. CDR3 coding DNA: TGTGCCATGTCTTCCTCTGGGGCCAACGTCCTGACTTTC. Translated: CAMSSSGANVLTF.

The rearrangement joins TRBV20-1 to TRBJ1-2, with D possibly being TRBD1 (6 bases). Germline V gives CDR1 DFQATT, CDR2 SNEGSKA (reference sequence). V gave up 1 base and J gave up 6 bases, with 18 bases separating them. The CDR3 loop spans 15 amino acids. The CDR3 region has the DNA TGCAGTGCTAGAGCGTCCCCCGGGGCAGGGGATGGCTACACCTTC. Its translation: CSARASPGAGDGYTF.

This clonotype came up many times. The V call is TRBV19, the J call TRBJ1-3, with D possibly matching TRBD1 (5 bases). Germline assignment: CDR1 LNHDA and CDR2 SQIVND (reference sequence). This CDR3 is built from 16 residues. V lost 5 bases to trimming and J lost 0 bases, with 14 bases between them. For the CDR3, the DNA is TGTGCCAGTAGTCGCGGGGACGGCGGCTCTGGAAACACCATATATTTT. Protein: CASSRGDGGSGNTIYF.

This clonotype came up a few times. The junction departs from germline at one end; a sequencing error may be responsible. V gene TRBV5-4 combines with J gene TRBJ1-5; a possible D gene is TRBD1 (5 bases). The CDR3 covers 15 residues. From germline, CDR1 is SGHNT and CDR2 YYREEE (reference sequence). The CDR3 sequence is CASSLGGVAGQPQHF. The CDR3 nucleotides read TGTGCCAGCAGTTTGGGGGGGGTAGCAGGTCAGCCCCAGCATTTT.

This clonotype was detected ten times or more. V gene TRBV5-8 combines with J gene TRBJ2-7; 8 nucleotides match TRBD1. This CDR3 is built from 13 residues. CDR1 is SGHTS, CDR2 YDEGEE, per germline. The ends lost 3 bases at V and 6 bases at J; junction bases unmatched: 5. Written as DNA, the CDR3 is TGTGCCAGCAGCTCAGGACAGGGTATCGAGCAGTACTTC. Protein sequence: CASSSGQGIEQYF.

V is TRBV10-3 and J is TRBJ2-7; 11 nucleotides match TRBD2. Trimming took 2 bases from V and 3 from J; bases not matched to a gene: 3. Per the germline V gene, CDR1 is ENHRY and CDR2 is SYGVKD. CDR3 size: 15 residues. The CDR3 DNA reads as TGTGCCATCAGTGAGGGGACTAGCGGACTCTACGAGCAGTACTTC. Residues: CAISEGTSGLYEQYF.

This clonotype was picked up many times. In DNA, the CDR3 is TGCGCCAGCAGCCAACCGGACAGAACTATCGCGCAGTACTTC. Protein product: CASSQPDRTIAQYF. This rearrangement joins TRBV4-1 to TRBJ2-7; a weak D match, TRBD1 (6 bases). This CDR3 comprises 14 residues. V was clipped by 2 bases and J by 9 bases, with 17 bases between them. The germline gives CDR1 MGHRA, CDR2 YSYEKL.

This clonotype was observed once. The V call is TRBV29-1, the J call TRBJ1-5; 7 nucleotides align to TRBD1. Germline V gene sequence: CDR1 SQVTM, CDR2 ANQGSEA. Losses at the gene ends were 4 bases for V and 6 bases for J; bases not matched to a gene: 6. This CDR3 spans 13 amino acids. CDR3: CSVVTGASQPQHF. In DNA form, the CDR3 reads TGCAGCGTTGTTACAGGGGCAAGTCAGCCCCAGCATTTT.

This clonotype was seen repeatedly, ten times or more. The chain combines TRBV7-8 with TRBJ2-7; D may be TRBD1 (6 bases). The CDR3 runs to 15 residues. Germline CDR1 SGHVS, CDR2 FQNEAQ. Between the trimmed V and J ends, which lost 5 bases and 0 bases, there was a span of 14 bases. CDR3 in amino acids: CASSEYRVPSYEQYF. In DNA, the CDR3 is TGTGCCAGCAGCGAATACAGGGTCCCCTCCTACGAGCAGTACTTC.

This clonotype was observed many times. This may be a read error, as it is one base from a much larger clone. The chain joins TRBV6-5 to TRBJ1-5; D is uncertain. The CDR3 extends over 14 amino acids. V lost 5 bases and J 1 base, leaving 9 bases between the germline ends. The germline gives CDR1 MNHEY, CDR2 SVGAGI. The CDR3 region has the DNA TGTGCCAGCAGTGAATCACGGAGCAATCAGCCCCAGCATTTT. As protein: CASSESRSNQPQHF.

The chain employs TRBV12-3 or TRBV12-4 and TRBJ2-7; the D gene is possibly TRBD1 (6 bases). The V gene lost 6 bases and the J gene lost 4 bases, with 22 bases spanning the gap. The CDR3 is 16 amino acids. The DNA of the CDR3 is TGTGCCAGCAGCTCCTTAGCCGGACAGACTAATTACGAGCAGTACTTC. Translation gives CASSSLAGQTNYEQYF.

In this sample, this clonotype turned up many times. The chain recombines TRBV19 with TRBJ2-5, with 8 bases matching TRBD2. CDR1 LNHDA and CDR2 SQIVND come from the germline V gene (reference sequence). V lost 5 bases to trimming and J lost 5 bases; unmatched junction nucleotides: 7. This CDR3 has 14 amino acids. Written as DNA, the CDR3 is TGTGCCAGTAGTTCAAGGACTAGCATCGAGACCCAGTACTTC. Amino acids: CASSSRTSIETQYF. Full variable domain (remainder filled in from reference TRBV19 and TRBJ2-5): DGGITQSPKYLFRKEGQNVTLSCEQNLNHDAMYWYRQDPGQGLRLIYYSQIVNDFQKGDIAEGYSVSREKKESFPLTVTSAQKNPTAFYLCASSSRTSIETQYFGPGTRLLVL.

The chain employs TRBV7-2 and TRBJ1-3; D gene unclear. The CDR3 contains 16 residues. From germline, CDR1 is SGHTA and CDR2 FQGNSA. V shed 5 bases and J shed 0 bases, with 14 bases lying between them. In nucleotides, the CDR3 is TGTGCCAGCAGCCTAAGATCAGGAACCTCTGGAAACACCATATATTTT. It specifies CASSLRSGTSGNTIYF.

This clonotype has ten or more counts. The gene calls are TRBV11-2 and TRBJ2-7; either TRBD1 or TRBD2 may supply D (5 bases each). Germline values: CDR1 SGHAT, CDR2 FQNNGV. The germline V and J ends were trimmed by 4 bases and 7 bases, with 8 bases remaining between them. The CDR3 sequence is 11 residues long. CDR3 DNA: TGTGCCAGCAGCTCCTGGGGGGAGCAGTACTTC. This codes for CASSSWGEQYF.

This clonotype was observed a handful of times. This rearrangement joins TRBV29-1 to TRBJ2-7, with TRBD2 matching over 9 bases. The CDR3 is 13 residues long. Germline trimming cut 5 bases from V and 7 bases from J; bases unmatched to any gene: 9. CDR1 is SQVTM, CDR2 ANQGSEA, per germline. CDR3 in DNA: TGCAGCGTTCGCGGCGGGGGGGGCACTGAGCAGTACTTC. The encoded protein is CSVRGGGGTEQYF.

The J gene is TRBJ2-5, the V gene TRBV5-1; D might be TRBD1 (7 bases). V lost 5 bases and J 4 bases, leaving 15 bases between the germline ends. Germline assignment: CDR1 SGHRS and CDR2 YFSETQ. This CDR3 has 14 amino acids. The CDR3 DNA reads as TGCGCCAGCAGGTTTAGACAGGGAGGAGAGACCCAGTACTTC. Its protein product is CASRFRQGGETQYF.

This clonotype has ten or more counts. This chain connects TRBV7-9 to TRBJ1-2; the D gene is possibly TRBD1 (5 bases). There are 14 residues in the CDR3. CDR1 and CDR2 from the germline V gene are SEHNR and FQNEAQ (reference sequence). Trimming removed 5 bases from V and 7 bases from J, with 17 bases in between. The DNA of the CDR3 is TGTGCCAGCAGCGTGGGGGAGGGCGGCTCTGGCTACACCTTC. Translation: CASSVGEGGSGYTF.

This clonotype was picked up many times. V usage is TRBV7-9 and J usage is TRBJ2-7; 14 positions match TRBD2. This CDR3 spans 20 amino acids. V shed 1 base and J 2 bases; nucleotides not matched to a gene: 13. Germline CDR1 is SEHNR and CDR2 is FQNEAQ (reference sequence). CDR3 in amino acids: CASSLVVRGLAGEQPYEQYF. In DNA, the CDR3 is TGTGCCAGCAGCTTAGTGGTCAGGGGACTAGCGGGAGAACAACCCTACGAGCAGTACTTC.

This clonotype was recorded at least ten times. The V and J genes are TRBV7-6 and TRBJ1-1; D is ambiguous. The CDR3 consists of 13 residues. CDR1 is SGHVS and CDR2 is FNYEAQ in the germline V gene. Deletions cut 6 bases from V and 1 base from J, with 9 bases between. The CDR3 DNA sequence: TGTGCCAGCAGGCAAAGACAGAACACTGAAGCTTTCTTT. Translated, it gives CASRQRQNTEAFF.

This clonotype was seen a few times. This chain connects TRBV6-5 to TRBJ1-1; the match to TRBD1 covers 9 bases. The germline gives CDR1 MNHEY, CDR2 SVGAGI. V trimming: 6 bases; J trimming: 10 bases; junction bases outside the gene matches: 6. The CDR3 is 12 amino acids. The CDR3 region is CASSRRTGAAFF. In nucleotides, the CDR3 is TGTGCCAGCAGCCGGAGGACAGGGGCAGCTTTCTTT.